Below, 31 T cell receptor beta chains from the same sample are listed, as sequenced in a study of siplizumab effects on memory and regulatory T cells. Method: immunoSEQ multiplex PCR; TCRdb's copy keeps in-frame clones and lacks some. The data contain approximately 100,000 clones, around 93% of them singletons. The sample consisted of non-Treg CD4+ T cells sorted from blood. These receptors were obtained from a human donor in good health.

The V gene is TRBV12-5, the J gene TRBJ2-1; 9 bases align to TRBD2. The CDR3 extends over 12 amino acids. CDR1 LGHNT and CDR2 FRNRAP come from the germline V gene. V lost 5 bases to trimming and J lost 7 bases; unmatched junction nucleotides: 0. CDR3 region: CASGLAGNEQFF. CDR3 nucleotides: TGTGCTAGTGGTCTAGCGGGGAATGAGCAGTTCTTC.

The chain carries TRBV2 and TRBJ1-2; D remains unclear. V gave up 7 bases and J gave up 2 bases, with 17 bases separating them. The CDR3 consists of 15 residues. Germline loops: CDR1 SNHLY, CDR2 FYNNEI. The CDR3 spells CASTLGVQGNYGYTF. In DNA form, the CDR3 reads TGTGCCAGCACCCTTGGGGTCCAAGGAAACTATGGCTACACCTTC.

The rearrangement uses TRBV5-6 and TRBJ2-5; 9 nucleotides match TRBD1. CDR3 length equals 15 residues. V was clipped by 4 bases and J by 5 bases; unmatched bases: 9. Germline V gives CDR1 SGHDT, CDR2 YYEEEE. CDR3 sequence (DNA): TGTGCCAGCAGCACCGGGACAGGGAACTCGGAGACCCAGTACTTC. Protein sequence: CASSTGTGNSETQYF. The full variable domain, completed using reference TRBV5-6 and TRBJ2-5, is DAGVTQSPTHLIKTRGQQVTLRCSPKSGHDTVSWYQQALGQGPQFIFQYYEEEERQRGNFPDRFSGHQFPNYSSELNVNALLLGDSALYLCASSTGTGNSETQYFGPGTRLLVL.

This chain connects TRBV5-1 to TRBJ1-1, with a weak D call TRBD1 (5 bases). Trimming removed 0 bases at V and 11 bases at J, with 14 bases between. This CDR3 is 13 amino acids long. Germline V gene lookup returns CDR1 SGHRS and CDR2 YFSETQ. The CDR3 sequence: CASSLGQLTSAFF. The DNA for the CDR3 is TGCGCCAGCAGCTTGGGACAGCTCACTAGCGCTTTCTTT.

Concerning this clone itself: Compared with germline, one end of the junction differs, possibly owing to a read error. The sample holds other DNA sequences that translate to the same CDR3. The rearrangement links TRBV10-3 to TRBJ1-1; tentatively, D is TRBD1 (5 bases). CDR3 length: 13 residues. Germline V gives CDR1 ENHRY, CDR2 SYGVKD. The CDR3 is CATHGGGIPEAFF. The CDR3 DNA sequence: TGTGCCACCCATGGGGGGGGGATCCCTGAAGCCTTCTTT.

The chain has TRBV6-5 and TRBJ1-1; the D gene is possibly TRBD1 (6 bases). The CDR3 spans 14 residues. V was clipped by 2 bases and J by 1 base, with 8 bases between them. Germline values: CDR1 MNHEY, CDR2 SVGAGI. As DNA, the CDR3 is TGTGCCAGCAGTTACCTGGGACAGAACACTGAAGCTTTCTTT. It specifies CASSYLGQNTEAFF.

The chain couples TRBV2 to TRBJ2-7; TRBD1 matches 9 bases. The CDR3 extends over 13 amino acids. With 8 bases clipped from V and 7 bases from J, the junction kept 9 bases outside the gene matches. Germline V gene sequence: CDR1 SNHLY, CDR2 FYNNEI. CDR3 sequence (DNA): TGTGCCAGCTCCGGGACAGGGAGAGTGGAGCAGTACTTC. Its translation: CASSGTGRVEQYF.

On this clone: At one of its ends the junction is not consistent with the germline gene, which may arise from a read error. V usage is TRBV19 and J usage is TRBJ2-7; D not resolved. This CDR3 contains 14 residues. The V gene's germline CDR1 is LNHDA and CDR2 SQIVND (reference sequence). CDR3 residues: CASSLDRLSYEQYF. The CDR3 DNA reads TGTGCCAGTAGTTTAGACCGCCTCTCCTACGAGCAGTACTTC. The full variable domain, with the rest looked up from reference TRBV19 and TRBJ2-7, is DGGITQSPKYLFRKEGQNVTLSCEQNLNHDAMYWYRQDPGQGLRLIYYSQIVNDFQKGDIAEGYSVSREKKESFPLTVTSAQKNPTAFYLCASSLDRLSYEQYFGPGTRLTVT.

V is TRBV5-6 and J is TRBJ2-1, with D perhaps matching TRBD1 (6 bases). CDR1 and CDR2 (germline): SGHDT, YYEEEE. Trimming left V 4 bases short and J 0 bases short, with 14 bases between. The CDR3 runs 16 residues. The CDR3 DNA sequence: TGTGCCAGCAGCCTTCGGCAGGGACACTCCTACAATGAGCAGTTCTTC. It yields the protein CASSLRQGHSYNEQFF.

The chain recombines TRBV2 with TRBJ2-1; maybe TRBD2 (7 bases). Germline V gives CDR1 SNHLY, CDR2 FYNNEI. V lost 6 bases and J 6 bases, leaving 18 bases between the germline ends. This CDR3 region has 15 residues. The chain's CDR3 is CASRGGGASGNEQFF. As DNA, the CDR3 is TGTGCCAGCAGAGGAGGGGGGGCTTCGGGCAATGAGCAGTTCTTC.

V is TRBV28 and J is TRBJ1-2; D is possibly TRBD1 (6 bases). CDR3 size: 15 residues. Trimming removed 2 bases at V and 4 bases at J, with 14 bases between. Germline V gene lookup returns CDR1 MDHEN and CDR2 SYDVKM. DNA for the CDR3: TGTGCCAGCAGTTTAGGGGGCAGGGGCCCCTATGGCTACACCTTC. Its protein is CASSLGGRGPYGYTF.

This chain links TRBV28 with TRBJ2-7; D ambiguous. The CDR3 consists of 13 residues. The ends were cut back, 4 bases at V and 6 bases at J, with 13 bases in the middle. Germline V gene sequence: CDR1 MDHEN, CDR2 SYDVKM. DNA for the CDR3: TGTGCCAGCAGTTCCGCCCCCGGTCTCGAGCAGTACTTC. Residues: CASSSAPGLEQYF.

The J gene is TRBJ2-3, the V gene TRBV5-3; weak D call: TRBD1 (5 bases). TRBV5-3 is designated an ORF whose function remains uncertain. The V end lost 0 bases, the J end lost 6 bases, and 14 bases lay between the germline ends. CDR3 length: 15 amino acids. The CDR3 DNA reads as TGTGCCAGAAGCTTGGGGCAGGGCCAGTGGGATACGCAGTATTTT. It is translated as CARSLGQGQWDTQYF.

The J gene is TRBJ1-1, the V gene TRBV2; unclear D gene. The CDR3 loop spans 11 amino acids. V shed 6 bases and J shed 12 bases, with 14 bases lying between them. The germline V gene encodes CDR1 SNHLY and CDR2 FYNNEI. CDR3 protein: CASSGLRQSFF. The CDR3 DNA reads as TGTGCCAGCAGCGGACTGAGGCAGTCTTTCTTT.

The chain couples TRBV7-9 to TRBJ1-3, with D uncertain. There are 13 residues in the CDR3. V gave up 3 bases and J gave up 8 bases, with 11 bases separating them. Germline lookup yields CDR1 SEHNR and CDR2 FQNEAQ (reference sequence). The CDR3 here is CASSFSMPDTIYF. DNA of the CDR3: TGTGCCAGCAGCTTCAGTATGCCGGACACCATATATTTT.

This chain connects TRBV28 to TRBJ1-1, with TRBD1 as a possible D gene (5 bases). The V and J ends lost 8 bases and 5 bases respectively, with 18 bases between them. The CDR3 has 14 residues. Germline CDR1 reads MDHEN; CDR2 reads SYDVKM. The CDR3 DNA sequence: TGTGCCAGCGTCCCCCCGGGGGGAGAAACTGAAGCTTTCTTT. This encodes CASVPPGGETEAFF.

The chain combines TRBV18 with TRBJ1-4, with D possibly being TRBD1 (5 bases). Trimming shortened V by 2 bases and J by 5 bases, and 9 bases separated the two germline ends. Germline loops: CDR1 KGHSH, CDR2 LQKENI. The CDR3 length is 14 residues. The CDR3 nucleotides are TGTGCCAGCTCACCAAGCCAGGGAAATGAAAAACTGTTTTTT. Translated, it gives CASSPSQGNEKLFF.

The CDR3 sequence is CASTWRGGEETQYF. The CDR3 DNA sequence: TGTGCCAGCACCTGGAGGGGCGGGGAAGAGACCCAGTACTTC. The V and J genes are TRBV5-4 and TRBJ2-5, with D possibly matching TRBD2 (6 bases). The germline gives CDR1 SGHNT, CDR2 YYREEE (reference sequence). CDR3 size: 14 residues. Between the trimmed V and J ends, which lost 6 bases and 3 bases, there was a span of 15 bases.

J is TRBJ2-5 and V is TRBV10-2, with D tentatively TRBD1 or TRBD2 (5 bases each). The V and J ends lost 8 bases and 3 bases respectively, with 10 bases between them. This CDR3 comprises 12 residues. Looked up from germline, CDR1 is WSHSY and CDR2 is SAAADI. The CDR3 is CASRDGKETQYF. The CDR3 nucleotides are TGCGCCAGCCGGGACGGAAAAGAGACCCAGTACTTC.

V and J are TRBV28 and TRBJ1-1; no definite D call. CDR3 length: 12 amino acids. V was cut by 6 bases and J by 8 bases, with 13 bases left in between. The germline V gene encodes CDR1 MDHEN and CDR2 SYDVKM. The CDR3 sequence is CASSRGLFEAFF. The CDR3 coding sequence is TGTGCCAGCAGCCGCGGCTTGTTCGAAGCTTTCTTT. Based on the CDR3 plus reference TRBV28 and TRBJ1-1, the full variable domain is DVKVTQSSRYLVKRTGEKVFLECVQDMDHENMFWYRQDPGLGLRLIYFSYDVKMKEKGDIPEGYSVSREKKERFSLILESASTNQTSMYLCASSRGLFEAFFGQGTRLTVV.

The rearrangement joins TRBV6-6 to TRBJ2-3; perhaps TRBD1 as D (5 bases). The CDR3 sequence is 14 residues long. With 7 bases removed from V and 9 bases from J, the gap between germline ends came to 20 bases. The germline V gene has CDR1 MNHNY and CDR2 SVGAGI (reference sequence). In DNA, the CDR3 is TGTGCCAGCAACAGGACCAGAAGGGTCCGGACGCAGTATTTT. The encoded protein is CASNRTRRVRTQYF.

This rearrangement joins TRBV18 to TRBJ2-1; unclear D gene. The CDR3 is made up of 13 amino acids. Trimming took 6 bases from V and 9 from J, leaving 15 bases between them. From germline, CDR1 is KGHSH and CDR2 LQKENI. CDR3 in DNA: TGTGCCAGCTCGACACGGCGAGGCGGTGAGCAGTTCTTC. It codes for CASSTRRGGEQFF.

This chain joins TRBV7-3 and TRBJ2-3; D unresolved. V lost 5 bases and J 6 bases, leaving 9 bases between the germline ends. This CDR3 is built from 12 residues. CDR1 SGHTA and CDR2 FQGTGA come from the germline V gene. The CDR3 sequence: CASSLPPDTQYF. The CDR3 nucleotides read TGTGCCAGCAGCCTACCGCCGGATACGCAGTATTTT.

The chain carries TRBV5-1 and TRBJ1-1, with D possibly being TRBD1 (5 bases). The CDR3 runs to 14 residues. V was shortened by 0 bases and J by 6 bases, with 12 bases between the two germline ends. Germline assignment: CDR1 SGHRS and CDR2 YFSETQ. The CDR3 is CASSLDSRGAEAFF. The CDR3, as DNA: TGCGCCAGCAGCTTGGACAGCCGGGGCGCTGAAGCTTTCTTT.

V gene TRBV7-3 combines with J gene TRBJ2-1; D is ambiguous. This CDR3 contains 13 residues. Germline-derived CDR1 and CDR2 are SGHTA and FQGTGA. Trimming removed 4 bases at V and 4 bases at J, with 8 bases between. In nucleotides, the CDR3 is TGTGCCAGCAGCTCCTCCCTTTACAATGAGCAGTTCTTC. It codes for CASSSSLYNEQFF.

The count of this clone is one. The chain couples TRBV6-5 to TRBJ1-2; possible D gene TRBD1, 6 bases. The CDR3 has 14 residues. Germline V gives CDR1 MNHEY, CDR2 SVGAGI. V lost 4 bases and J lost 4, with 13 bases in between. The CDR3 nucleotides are TGTGCCAGCAGTTCGGGGGGCCGTGGCTATGGCTACACCTTC. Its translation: CASSSGGRGYGYTF.

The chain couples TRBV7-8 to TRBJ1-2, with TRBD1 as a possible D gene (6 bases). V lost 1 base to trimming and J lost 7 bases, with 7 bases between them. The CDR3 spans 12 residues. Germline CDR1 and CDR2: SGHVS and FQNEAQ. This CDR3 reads CASSLDRVGYTF. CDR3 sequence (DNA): TGTGCCAGCAGCTTAGACAGGGTTGGCTACACCTTC.

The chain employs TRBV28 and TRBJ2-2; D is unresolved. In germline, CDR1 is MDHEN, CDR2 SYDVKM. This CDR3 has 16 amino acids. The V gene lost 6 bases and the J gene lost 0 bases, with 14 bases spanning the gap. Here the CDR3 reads CASSRWTSANTGELFF. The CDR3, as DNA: TGTGCCAGCAGCAGATGGACCTCCGCGAACACCGGGGAGCTGTTTTTT.

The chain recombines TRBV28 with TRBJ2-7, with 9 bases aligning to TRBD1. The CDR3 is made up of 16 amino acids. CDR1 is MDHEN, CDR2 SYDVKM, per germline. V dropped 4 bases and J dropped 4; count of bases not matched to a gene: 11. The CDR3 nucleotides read TGTGCCAGCAGTTCCTACGGCCGGGACAGGGTATACGAGCAGTACTTC. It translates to CASSSYGRDRVYEQYF.

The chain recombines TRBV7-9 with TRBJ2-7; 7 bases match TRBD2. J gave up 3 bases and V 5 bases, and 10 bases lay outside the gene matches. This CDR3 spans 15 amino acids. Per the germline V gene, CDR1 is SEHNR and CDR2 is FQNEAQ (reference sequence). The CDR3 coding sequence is TGTGCCAGCAGCCCACGTACCGGGACTAACTACGAGCAGTACTTC. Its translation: CASSPRTGTNYEQYF.

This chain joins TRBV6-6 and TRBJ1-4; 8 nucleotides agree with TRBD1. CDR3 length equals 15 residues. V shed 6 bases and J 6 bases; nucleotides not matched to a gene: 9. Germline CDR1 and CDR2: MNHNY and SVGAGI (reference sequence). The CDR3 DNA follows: TGTGCCAGCAGCCTCAAGGCAGGGGGCGATGAAAAACTGTTTTTT. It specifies CASSLKAGGDEKLFF.